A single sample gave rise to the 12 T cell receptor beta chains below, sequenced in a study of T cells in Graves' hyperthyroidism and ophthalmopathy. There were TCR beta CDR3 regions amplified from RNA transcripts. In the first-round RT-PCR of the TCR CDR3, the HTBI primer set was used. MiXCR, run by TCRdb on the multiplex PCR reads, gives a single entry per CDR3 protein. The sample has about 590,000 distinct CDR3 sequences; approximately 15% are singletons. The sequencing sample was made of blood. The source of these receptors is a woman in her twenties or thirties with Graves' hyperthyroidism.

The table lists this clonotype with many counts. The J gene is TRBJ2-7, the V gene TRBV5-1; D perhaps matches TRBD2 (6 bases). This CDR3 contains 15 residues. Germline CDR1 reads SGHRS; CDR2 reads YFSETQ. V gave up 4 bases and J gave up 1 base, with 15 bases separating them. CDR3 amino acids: CASSLGRAGSYEQYF. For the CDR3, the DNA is TGCGCCAGCAGCCTGGGACGTGCGGGGTCCTACGAGCAGTACTTC.

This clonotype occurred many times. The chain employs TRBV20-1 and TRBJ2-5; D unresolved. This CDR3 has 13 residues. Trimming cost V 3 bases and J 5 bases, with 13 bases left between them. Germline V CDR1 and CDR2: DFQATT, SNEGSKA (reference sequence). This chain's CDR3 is CSARWQDTETQYF. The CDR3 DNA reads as TGCAGTGCTAGGTGGCAGGATACCGAGACCCAGTACTTC.

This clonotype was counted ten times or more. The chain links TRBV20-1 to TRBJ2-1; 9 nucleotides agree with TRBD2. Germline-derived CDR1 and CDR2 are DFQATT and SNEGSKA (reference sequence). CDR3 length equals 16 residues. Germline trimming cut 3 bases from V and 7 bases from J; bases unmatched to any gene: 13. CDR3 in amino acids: CSASAVAGGPRNEQFF. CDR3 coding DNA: TGCAGTGCTAGCGCTGTTGCGGGAGGGCCGCGTAATGAGCAGTTCTTC.

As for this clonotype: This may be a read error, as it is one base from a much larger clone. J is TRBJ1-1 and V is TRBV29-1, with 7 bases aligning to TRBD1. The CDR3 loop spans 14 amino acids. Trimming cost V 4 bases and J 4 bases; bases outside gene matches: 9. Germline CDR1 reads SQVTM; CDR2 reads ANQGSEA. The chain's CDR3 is CSVGLDRTPTEAFF. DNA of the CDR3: TGCAGCGTTGGATTGGACAGGACGCCCACTGAAGCTTTCTTT.

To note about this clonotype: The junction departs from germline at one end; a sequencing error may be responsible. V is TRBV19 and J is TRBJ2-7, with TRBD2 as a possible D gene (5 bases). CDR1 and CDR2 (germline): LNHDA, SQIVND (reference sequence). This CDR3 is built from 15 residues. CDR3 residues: CASSIKYEGRGEQHF. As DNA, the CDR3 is TGTGCCAGTAGTATAAAGTACGAGGGCCGGGGAGAGCAGCACTTC.

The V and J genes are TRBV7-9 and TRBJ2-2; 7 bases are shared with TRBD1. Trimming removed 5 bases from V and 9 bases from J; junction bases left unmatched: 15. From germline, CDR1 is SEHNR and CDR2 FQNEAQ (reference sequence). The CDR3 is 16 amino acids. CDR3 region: CASSPQQGPEHRELFF. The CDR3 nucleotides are TGTGCCAGCAGCCCACAACAGGGGCCGGAACACCGGGAGCTGTTTTTT.

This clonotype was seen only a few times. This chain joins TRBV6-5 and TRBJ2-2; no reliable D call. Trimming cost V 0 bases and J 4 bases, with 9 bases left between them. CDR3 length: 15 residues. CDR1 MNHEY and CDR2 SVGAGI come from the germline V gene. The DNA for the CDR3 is TGTGCCAGCAGTTACTCTGGGATGGTCACCGGGGAGCTGTTTTTT. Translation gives CASSYSGMVTGELFF.

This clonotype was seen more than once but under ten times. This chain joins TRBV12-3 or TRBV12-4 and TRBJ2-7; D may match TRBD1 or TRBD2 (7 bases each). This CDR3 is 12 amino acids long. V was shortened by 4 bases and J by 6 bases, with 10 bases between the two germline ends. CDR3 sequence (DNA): TGTGCCAGCAGTTCCAGGGGGGGCGAGCAGTACTTC. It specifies CASSSRGGEQYF.

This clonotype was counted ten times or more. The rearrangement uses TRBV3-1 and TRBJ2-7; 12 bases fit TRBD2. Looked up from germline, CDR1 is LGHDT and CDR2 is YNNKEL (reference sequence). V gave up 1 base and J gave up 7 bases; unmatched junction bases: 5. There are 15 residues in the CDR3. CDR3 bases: TGTGCCAGCAGCCAAGGACTAGCGGGAGCTTGGGAGCAGTACTTC. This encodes CASSQGLAGAWEQYF.

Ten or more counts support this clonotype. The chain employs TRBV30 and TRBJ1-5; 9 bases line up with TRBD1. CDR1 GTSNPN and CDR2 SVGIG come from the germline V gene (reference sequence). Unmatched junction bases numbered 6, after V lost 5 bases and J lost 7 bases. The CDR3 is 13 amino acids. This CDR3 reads CAWAQGAGQPQHF. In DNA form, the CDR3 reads TGTGCCTGGGCACAGGGGGCTGGACAGCCCCAGCATTTT.

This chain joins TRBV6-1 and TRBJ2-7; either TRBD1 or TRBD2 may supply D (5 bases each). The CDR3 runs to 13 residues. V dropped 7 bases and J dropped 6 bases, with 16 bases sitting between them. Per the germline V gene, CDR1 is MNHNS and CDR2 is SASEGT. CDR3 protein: CASMEARAGEQYF. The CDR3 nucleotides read TGTGCCAGCATGGAGGCCAGGGCGGGCGAGCAGTACTTC.

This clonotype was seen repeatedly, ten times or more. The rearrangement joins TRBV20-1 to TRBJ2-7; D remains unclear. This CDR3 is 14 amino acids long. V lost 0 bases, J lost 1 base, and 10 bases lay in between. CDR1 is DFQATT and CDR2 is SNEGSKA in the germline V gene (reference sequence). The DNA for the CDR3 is TGCAGTGCTAGAGAAATCGGCGGTTCCTACGAGCAGTACTTC. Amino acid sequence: CSAREIGGSYEQYF.